This T cell receptor beta chain was documented in a study of T cells after yellow fever vaccination (dated by TCRdb to about 2019). Looking at the study overall: The SMART-Seq v4 Ultra Low Input RNA kit was used to prepare libraries from fractions with low cell numbers. Bulk TCR alpha and beta repertoires were sequenced longitudinally to track T-cell clones before and after primary and booster YFV17D yellow fever vaccination. Two healthy male donors made up the cohort, one aged 18 to 29 years and the other aged 30 to 39 years. Blood was drawn at multiple timepoints before and after primary and secondary immunization, with bulk PBMC replicates and cell subsets isolated. On the study overall, not on this receptor specifically: The secondary T-cell response was found to be weaker but faster than the primary response, with a peak reached on day 5 rather than on day 15. Computational filtering was required because FACS-sorted repertoires could contain abundant contaminating clonotypes from the bulk population. A small share of clonotypes was detected in both CD4 and CD8 compartments, with the overlap likely arising from convergent recombination. Most clones expanded after primary vaccination were re-detected after the booster (almost 98% of CD4 and roughly 87% of CD8), suggesting broad memory maintenance. Only two donors were included in the study, so the extent to which the findings can be generalized is limited.

Notes on this clonotype: The target of this receptor is not known. The input lacks base qualities; no much larger clone sits a single base away.

The germline V gene supplies CDR1 SGHRS and CDR2 YFSETQ. The CDR3, cysteine through phenylalanine, is 13 amino acids long. Just the 39-base CDR3 DNA is kept, in frame starting at base 1. The junction carries 16 bases between V and J, which are trimmed by 6 bases and 6 bases respectively. This specimen's treatment or condition label, per the study, means: live attenuated yellow fever vaccine strain. At each blood-draw timepoint, two biological replicates of bulk PBMCs were collected. PBMCs were isolated from peripheral blood using a standard Ficoll-Paque protocol. RNA was extracted with TriZol from bulk PBMCs, CD4 and CD8 fractions, and dextramer-positive and dextramer-negative fractions. TCR cDNA was made using 5'RACE template switching, a step that added a universal primer site and unique molecular identifiers. Priming for cDNA synthesis came from both the TCR alpha and TCR beta constant segments. Libraries were amplified in two PCR steps, with sample barcodes and sequencing adapters added in the second step. Sequencing of the libraries was done on either Illumina HiSeq 2500 (2x100 bp) or NovaSeq (2x150 bp). The published analysis was carried out like this. Demultiplexing of reads and collapsing into UMI consensus sequences were performed with MIGEC, and V(D)J alignment was carried out with MiXCR. Vaccine-responding clonotypes were identified with edgeR using replicate PBMC samples, with FDR below 0.01 and a log2 fold change above 5 up to day 15 being required. Each bulk clonotype received a CD4 or CD8 identity based on whether the sequenced CD4 or CD8 repertoire contained that clonotype at higher abundance. TCRdb reprocessing: public reads trimmed at Q25 with fastp, clones called with MiXCR, in-frame beta chains kept. Rows with one shared CDR3 protein collapse into an entry with the most common genes and DNA. The V and J calls, along with clone size, are taken from TCRdb and not from the paper's own processing. Recorded for this sample are almost 600,000 distinct CDR3 sequences; about 13% of them occurred a single time. The biggest ten clones account for over 11% of the sample.

The receptor was derived from a man younger than 40 who received the YFV17D yellow fever vaccine. The sequences come from PBMCs, collected on the day of the yellow fever booster vaccination. Here the chain combines TRBV5-1 and TRBJ2-7; the D match is possibly TRBD1 or TRBD2, with 5 bases aligned in each. The CDR3 has the sequence CASNTGTPPEQYF. The DNA reads TGCGCCAGCAACACCGGGACGCCCCCCGAGCAGTACTTC. Outside the CDR3, residues come from the reference TRBV5-1 and TRBJ2-7 proteins, so the full variable domain is: KAGVTQTPRYLIKTRGQQVTLSCSPISGHRSVSWYQQTPGQGLQFLFEYFSETQRNKGNFPGRFSGRQFSNSRSEMNVSTLELGDSALYLCASNTGTPPEQYFGPGTRLTVT.